The 29 T cell receptor beta chains given below trace back to one sample, sequenced in a study of blood T cells in healthy people across ages. Primers used in a second PCR of about 6 to 11 cycles were a sample-barcoded 5' primer and a J-beta primer mix. TCRdb re-derived calls from the 5' RACE reads in MiXCR, one entry per CDR3 protein. In the table there are around 1,000,000 distinct CDR3 sequences, under 30% of which are singletons. The same data also went into a second study, on T cells of mothers and their children.

Sequenced material: blood. The receptor set was obtained from a girl aged 2-10 years in good health.

In its sample, this clonotype was seen a few times. The CDR3 protein is CASSLGLLEQFF. The CDR3 nucleotides read TGTGCCAGCAGCTTGGGACTCCTTGAGCAGTTCTTC. The chain combines TRBV5-6 with TRBJ2-1; unclear D gene. The CDR3 totals 12 residues. Germline V lookup: CDR1 SGHDT, CDR2 YYEEEE. Trimming cost V 0 bases and J 9 bases, with 7 bases left between them. Full variable domain (outside the CDR3, taken from reference TRBV5-6 and TRBJ2-1): DAGVTQSPTHLIKTRGQQVTLRCSPKSGHDTVSWYQQALGQGPQFIFQYYEEEERQRGNFPDRFSGHQFPNYSSELNVNALLLGDSALYLCASSLGLLEQFFGPGTRLTVL.

The CDR3 DNA reads TGTGCCAGCACCTATATCGGCGAACCAGATACGCAGTATTTT. This codes for CASTYIGEPDTQYF. The chain has TRBV27 and TRBJ2-3; D unclear. The V end was cut by 7 bases, the J end by 4 bases, with 15 bases between. Germline loops: CDR1 MNHEY, CDR2 SMNVEV (reference sequence). This CDR3 has 14 amino acids.

The table lists this clonotype with a few counts. The V and J genes are TRBV9 and TRBJ1-2; a possible D gene is TRBD1 (5 bases). CDR1 and CDR2 from the germline V gene are SGDLS and YYNGEE. V shed 4 bases and J shed 5 bases, with 15 bases lying between them. This CDR3 is 14 amino acids long. The CDR3: CASSYSEGLYGYTF. CDR3 coding DNA: TGTGCCAGCAGCTACTCTGAGGGGTTGTATGGCTACACCTTC.

This clonotype occurred a few times. The V call is TRBV4-2, the J call TRBJ2-7, with TRBD2 matching over 8 bases. Germline V lookup: CDR1 LGHNA, CDR2 YNFKEQ. V was pared by 0 bases and J by 6 bases, with 19 bases of the junction left unmatched. This CDR3 region has 19 residues. As DNA, the CDR3 is TGTGCCAGCAGCCAAGATTCGATACTTAGCGGGGCTAGAGCTTTCGAGCAGTACTTC. This sequence encodes CASSQDSILSGARAFEQYF.

The chain employs TRBV6-9 and TRBJ2-5; the D gene is possibly TRBD2 (6 bases). The CDR3 consists of 14 residues. Looked up from germline, CDR1 is MNHGY and CDR2 is SVAAGI. The V and J ends lost 2 bases and 5 bases respectively, with 12 bases between them. The DNA for the CDR3 is TGTGCCAGCAGTTATGCCTCTAGCGCGGAGACCCAGTACTTC. Its translation is CASSYASSAETQYF.

This clonotype has just one count. Mismatch with germline at one junction end may stem from a read error. The chain uses TRBV5-1 and TRBJ1-1; D is ambiguous. The CDR3 sequence is 12 residues long. CDR1 and CDR2 (germline): SGHRS, YFSETQ. Here the CDR3 DNA reads TGCGCCGGCAGCTCGGCAGGTGATGAAGCTTTCTTT. It is translated as CAGSSAGDEAFF.

The V call is TRBV11-1, the J call TRBJ2-4, with 9 bases that match TRBD1. V was pared by 5 bases and J by 7 bases, with 12 bases of the junction left unmatched. Germline lookup yields CDR1 SGHAT and CDR2 FQDESV (reference sequence). The CDR3 loop spans 16 amino acids. The CDR3 sequence is CASSVDPRTGENIQYF. CDR3 nucleotides: TGTGCCAGCAGCGTAGACCCGAGGACAGGGGAGAACATTCAGTACTTC. The whole variable domain, remainder taken from reference TRBV11-1 and TRBJ2-4, is EAEVAQSPRYKITEKSQAVAFWCDPISGHATLYWYRQILGQGPELLVQFQDESVVDDSQLPKDRFSAERLKGVDSTLKIQPAELGDSAMYLCASSVDPRTGENIQYFGAGTRLSVL.

This clonotype appeared many times. V gene TRBV10-3 combines with J gene TRBJ1-2; possibly TRBD1 for D (6 bases). Per germline, CDR1 ENHRY and CDR2 SYGVKD. The CDR3 contains 13 residues. Trimming cost V 10 bases and J 4 bases, with 16 bases left between them. The CDR3 region has the DNA TGTGCCACAAGGGACACTCCTTTCTATGGCTACACCTTC. Encoded protein: CATRDTPFYGYTF.

A few counts support this clonotype. The chain is built from TRBV29-1 and TRBJ2-7, with D tentatively TRBD1 (6 bases). The CDR3 loop spans 13 amino acids. V was clipped by 6 bases and J by 2 bases, with 14 bases between them. Germline loops: CDR1 SQVTM, CDR2 ANQGSEA. The CDR3 DNA reads TGCAGCGTACCCGGGGACATAGCCTACGAGCAGTACTTC. Its protein is CSVPGDIAYEQYF.

The chain employs TRBV20-1 and TRBJ1-5, with 7 bases lining up with TRBD1. The CDR3 spans 15 residues. V gave up 4 bases and J gave up 2 bases; unmatched junction bases: 8. Looked up from germline, CDR1 is DFQATT and CDR2 is SNEGSKA (reference sequence). CDR3 amino acids: CSAIDRVTGNQPQHF. The DNA for the CDR3 is TGCAGTGCTATAGACAGGGTAACTGGCAATCAGCCCCAGCATTTT.

The chain has TRBV12-3 or TRBV12-4 and TRBJ2-5; the D gene could be TRBD1 or TRBD2 (5 bases each). The DNA end lines up better with TRBJ2-7; the J call may be wrong. The CDR3 spans 15 residues. CDR3 amino acids: CASSLRDLPVYEQYF. The CDR3 DNA is TGTGCCAGCAGTTTACGGGACCTCCCCGTCTACGAGCAGTACTTC.

The CDR3 spells CASSFSVSGSSGANVLTF. In DNA, the CDR3 is TGTGCCAGCAGCTTTTCCGTGTCGGGCTCCTCTGGGGCCAACGTCCTGACTTTC. This rearrangement joins TRBV7-2 to TRBJ2-6; D not resolved. Germline CDR1 is SGHTA and CDR2 is FQGNSA. The CDR3 extends over 18 amino acids. Trimming stripped 3 bases from V and 0 bases from J, with 15 bases between.

CDR3 amino acids: CSVRAVGTGQETQYF. CDR3 coding DNA: TGCAGCGTCCGCGCTGTGGGAACAGGCCAAGAGACCCAGTACTTC. The chain is built from TRBV29-1 and TRBJ2-5; D is perhaps TRBD1 (5 bases). The CDR3 covers 15 residues. Trimming pared 6 bases from V and 1 base from J, leaving 18 bases between. Germline CDR1 reads SQVTM; CDR2 reads ANQGSEA.

The chain carries TRBV20-1 and TRBJ2-7, with 14 nucleotides matching TRBD2. Germline lookup yields CDR1 DFQATT and CDR2 SNEGSKA (reference sequence). V lost 2 bases and J lost 2; bases outside the gene matches: 17. The CDR3 contains 20 residues. Written as DNA, the CDR3 is TGCAGTGCTAGACGCGGGTTGTCGGGACTAGCGGGAGAGGTACCCTACGAGCAGTACTTC. Its translation is CSARRGLSGLAGEVPYEQYF.

For this clonotype: The junction differs from germline at one of its ends, possibly a read error. This sequence joins TRBV7-8 and TRBJ2-5, with TRBD2 matching over 9 bases. Germline assignment: CDR1 SGHVS and CDR2 FQNEAQ. The CDR3 length is 18 residues. This chain's CDR3 is CAGSTGPWLAGPPTEQYF. The CDR3 bases are TGTGCCGGCAGCACGGGTCCGTGGCTAGCGGGACCCCCTACTGAGCAGTACTTC.

DNA for the CDR3: TGTGCCAGCAGTGCCTCGATTTTAGGGGAGTTCTTC. Translating gives CASSASILGEFF. The chain combines TRBV12-3 or TRBV12-4 with TRBJ2-1, with a weak D call TRBD1 (5 bases). V was shortened by 5 bases and J by 14 bases, with 16 bases between the two germline ends. This CDR3 region has 12 residues.

This clonotype was picked up one time. The CDR3: CASSLLQADTQYF. DNA for the CDR3: TGTGCCAGCAGCTTATTACAGGCAGATACGCAGTATTTT. The chain is built from TRBV7-9 and TRBJ2-3; weak D call: TRBD1 (5 bases). The CDR3 length is 13 residues. In germline, CDR1 is SEHNR, CDR2 FQNEAQ (reference sequence). Trimming pared 2 bases from V and 4 bases from J, leaving 7 bases between.

The chain recombines TRBV7-9 with TRBJ2-4; no clear D. The V gene lost 4 bases and the J gene lost 0 bases, with 13 bases spanning the gap. The CDR3 contains 16 residues. Germline V gene sequence: CDR1 SEHNR, CDR2 FQNEAQ (reference sequence). CDR3 coding DNA: TGTGCCAGCAGCTCCGCCCTTGACCTAGCCAAAAACATTCAGTACTTC. It specifies CASSSALDLAKNIQYF.

The rearrangement links TRBV14 to TRBJ2-1, with 12 bases fitting TRBD2. CDR3 length: 15 amino acids. Germline lookup yields CDR1 SGHDN and CDR2 FVKESK. The V gene end was trimmed by 4 bases and the J gene end by 8 bases; junction bases not matched to a gene: 6. Here the CDR3 DNA reads TGTGCCAGCAGCCGGACTAGCGGGATAAATGATGAGCAGTTCTTC. As protein: CASSRTSGINDEQFF.

This clonotype was seen many times. The germline gene is not matched at one end of the junction; a read error may be the cause. The chain combines TRBV7-2 with TRBJ2-7; the match to TRBD1 covers 7 bases. Germline CDR1 is SGHTA and CDR2 is FQGNSA. This CDR3 region has 14 residues. The CDR3 sequence: CASSPRDSSYEQYF. In DNA, the CDR3 is TGCGCCAGCAGCCCCCGGGACAGTTCCTACGAGCAGTACTTC.

This clonotype has more than one count but fewer than ten. The chain has TRBV19 and TRBJ2-4; D is undetermined. Trimming pared 5 bases from V and 5 bases from J, leaving 13 bases between. In germline, CDR1 is LNHDA, CDR2 SQIVND (reference sequence). The CDR3 has 14 amino acids. The CDR3 DNA is TGTGCCAGTAGTGACTGGCAGTCTCAAAACATTCAGTACTTC. It codes for CASSDWQSQNIQYF.

The chain joins TRBV7-9 to TRBJ1-4; possibly TRBD1 for D (6 bases). CDR3 length: 15 amino acids. CDR1 SEHNR and CDR2 FQNEAQ come from the germline V gene (reference sequence). Trimming removed 10 bases at V and 7 bases at J, with 22 bases between. This chain's CDR3 is CATPSRFGGGEKLFF. CDR3 in DNA: TGTGCCACACCCTCAAGGTTTGGGGGCGGTGAAAAACTGTTTTTT.

The chain links TRBV29-1 to TRBJ2-3, with no clear D. CDR3 length: 11 residues. Germline V CDR1 and CDR2: SQVTM, ANQGSEA. Trimming removed 8 bases at V and 2 bases at J, with 8 bases between. CDR3 coding DNA: TGCAGCACCAGAGCCACAGATACGCAGTATTTT. Its protein product is CSTRATDTQYF.

This clonotype was detected a few times. The V and J genes are TRBV6-5 and TRBJ2-1; 7 bases fit TRBD2. The V gene end was trimmed by 7 bases and the J gene end by 6 bases; junction bases not matched to a gene: 9. CDR1 and CDR2 from the germline V gene are MNHEY and SVGAGI. This CDR3 spans 14 amino acids. The CDR3 nucleotides read TGTGCCAGCACCCGAACGACTAGCAGCAATGAGCAGTTCTTC. This translates into CASTRTTSSNEQFF.

J is TRBJ2-1 and V is TRBV7-2; D remains unclear. The V end lost 4 bases, the J end lost 2 bases, and 9 bases lay between the germline ends. Germline V lookup: CDR1 SGHTA, CDR2 FQGNSA. This CDR3 is built from 14 residues. CDR3 bases: TGTGCCAGCAGCTACCCCTGGGCCTACAATGAGCAGTTCTTC. Protein: CASSYPWAYNEQFF.

The gene calls are TRBV7-9 and TRBJ2-5, with a weak D call TRBD1 (6 bases). The end of the DNA is better explained by TRBJ2-7, so the J call may be wrong. The CDR3 has 15 amino acids. Germline V gives CDR1 SEHNR, CDR2 FQNEAQ (reference sequence). DNA of the CDR3: TGTGCCAGCAGCCGACAGGCCTTGACGTCCTACGAGCAGTACTTC. Translation: CASSRQALTSYEQYF.

As for this clonotype: Mismatch with germline at one junction end may stem from a read error. This sequence joins TRBV11-2 and TRBJ2-3, with 7 bases identical to TRBD1. Germline V lookup: CDR1 SGHAT, CDR2 FQNNGV. This CDR3 has 16 amino acids. CDR3 bases: TGTGCCAGCAGCCACAGAGACAGGGAGAACACAAATACGCAGTATTTT. As protein: CASSHRDRENTNTQYF.

This clonotype was seen only once. The V gene is TRBV5-5, the J gene TRBJ1-6; D might be TRBD1 (6 bases). Germline values: CDR1 SGHKS, CDR2 YYEKEE (reference sequence). With 2 bases removed from V and 0 bases from J, the gap between germline ends came to 9 bases. CDR3 length equals 16 residues. The DNA of the CDR3 is TGTGCCAGCAGCTTCGGACAGAGCTCCTATAATTCACCCCTCCACTTT. This sequence encodes CASSFGQSSYNSPLHF.

This chain joins TRBV20-1 and TRBJ2-3, with D possibly TRBD1 on 5 matching bases. V was pared by 1 base and J by 1 base, with 12 bases between. Looked up from germline, CDR1 is DFQATT and CDR2 is SNEGSKA (reference sequence). The CDR3 runs 15 residues. CDR3 protein: CSARGPEQGTDTQYF. The DNA for the CDR3 is TGCAGTGCTAGAGGCCCCGAACAGGGCACAGATACGCAGTATTTT.